The rows below give T cell receptor beta chains drawn from one sample of a study of spatial heterogeneity in lung cancer. MiXCR, applied by TCRdb to the 5' RACE reads, yields one record per CDR3 protein. The table has 50,000 to 65,000 distinct CDR3 sequences, 8% to 9% seen once; the top ten hold about 14%. Here the sequenced sample was PBMCs, taken at surgery. These receptors all come from a female donor with early-stage non-small cell lung cancer. CDR3s include the opening cysteine and the closing phenylalanine or tryptophan. The order of the fields is J gene, V gene, CDR3 length, CDR3 protein.

TRBJ2-5	TRBV20-1	14	CSASRGAGAETQYF
TRBJ2-1	TRBV28	11	CASSLTNEQFF
TRBJ1-2	TRBV2	12	CASSAGPGWSTF
TRBJ2-5	TRBV12-3/TRBV12-4	15	CASSDRDNYQETQYF
TRBJ2-4	TRBV11-2	17	CASSSGTGAVAKNIQYF
TRBJ2-2	TRBV12-3/TRBV12-4	15	CASNDLTKSTGELFF
TRBJ2-1	TRBV9	11	CASSVGGEQFF
TRBJ2-1	TRBV14	13	CASSLGLANEQFF
TRBJ2-2	TRBV27	15	CASSPGQVNTGELFF
TRBJ1-1	TRBV6-6	14	CASSYTRAGTEAFF
TRBJ1-5	TRBV7-3	14	CASSPRRAPAPQHF
TRBJ1-2	TRBV5-6	16	CASSPGGTGTNYGYTF
TRBJ2-5	TRBV24-1	16	CATSARIQDRAETQYF
TRBJ2-2	TRBV3-1	15	CASSPDFANTGELFF
TRBJ2-7	TRBV20-1	13	CSASNGPAYEQYF
TRBJ2-5	TRBV7-8	15	CASSSIYGSKETQYF
TRBJ2-3	TRBV19	14	CASKGGRVADTQYF
TRBJ1-1	TRBV6-5	13	CASSYGGSPEAFF
TRBJ2-5	TRBV12-3/TRBV12-4	11	CASTQRETQYF
TRBJ2-5	TRBV7-2	17	CASSLVGLAGGQETQYF
TRBJ1-2	TRBV7-2	14	CASSLGTANYGYTF
TRBJ1-2	TRBV10-3	17	CAISGSFEDPLNYGYTF
TRBJ2-7	TRBV29-1	14	CSVKARDTSYEQYF
TRBJ1-1	TRBV7-9	12	CASSWTVAEAFF
TRBJ2-5	TRBV11-2	12	CASSLNQETQYF
TRBJ2-5	TRBV12-3/TRBV12-4	14	CASSTTDRGETQYF